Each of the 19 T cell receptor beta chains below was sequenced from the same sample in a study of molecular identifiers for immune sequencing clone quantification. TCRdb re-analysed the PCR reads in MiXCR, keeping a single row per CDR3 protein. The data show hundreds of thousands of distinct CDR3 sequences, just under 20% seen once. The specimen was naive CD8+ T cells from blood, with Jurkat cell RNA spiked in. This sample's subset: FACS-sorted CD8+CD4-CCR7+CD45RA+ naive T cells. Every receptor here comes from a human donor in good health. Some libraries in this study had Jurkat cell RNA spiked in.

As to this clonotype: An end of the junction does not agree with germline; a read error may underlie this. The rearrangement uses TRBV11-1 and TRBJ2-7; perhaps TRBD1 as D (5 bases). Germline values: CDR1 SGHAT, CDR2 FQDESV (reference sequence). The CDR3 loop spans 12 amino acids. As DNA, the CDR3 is TGTGCCGGCAGCCTGACAGTGTATGAGCAGTACTTC. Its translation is CAGSLTVYEQYF.

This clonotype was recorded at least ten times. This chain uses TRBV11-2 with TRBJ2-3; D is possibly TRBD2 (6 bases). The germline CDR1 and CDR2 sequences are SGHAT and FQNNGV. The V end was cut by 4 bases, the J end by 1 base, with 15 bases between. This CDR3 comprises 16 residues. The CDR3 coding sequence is TGTGCCAGCAGCTCTTCCTTCCAGCGGGGCACAGATACGCAGTATTTT. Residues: CASSSSFQRGTDTQYF.

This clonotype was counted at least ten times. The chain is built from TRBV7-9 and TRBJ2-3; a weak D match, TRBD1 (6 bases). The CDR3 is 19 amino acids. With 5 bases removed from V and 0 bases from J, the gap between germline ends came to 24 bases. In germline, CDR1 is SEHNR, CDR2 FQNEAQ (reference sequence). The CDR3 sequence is CASSLSTGFGYISTDTQYF. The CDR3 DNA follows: TGTGCCAGCAGCCTAAGCACAGGGTTCGGGTATATTAGCACAGATACGCAGTATTTT.

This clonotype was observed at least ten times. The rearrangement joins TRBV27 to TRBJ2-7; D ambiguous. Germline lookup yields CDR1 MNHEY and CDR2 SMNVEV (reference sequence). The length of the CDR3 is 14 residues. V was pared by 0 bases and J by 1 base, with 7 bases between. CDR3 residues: CASSLSVPSYEQYF. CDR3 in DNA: TGTGCCAGCAGTTTATCCGTACCTTCCTACGAGCAGTACTTC.

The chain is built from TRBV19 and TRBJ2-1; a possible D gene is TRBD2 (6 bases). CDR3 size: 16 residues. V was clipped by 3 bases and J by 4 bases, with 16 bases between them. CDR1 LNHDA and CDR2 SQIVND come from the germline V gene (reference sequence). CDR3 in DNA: TGTGCCAGTAGTATCCGGGGAGGCGGGGTATACAATGAGCAGTTCTTC. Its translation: CASSIRGGGVYNEQFF.

DNA of the CDR3: TGTGCCAGTAGTATCCTACGGGCAGCGAACACTGAAGCTTTCTTT. Translation: CASSILRAANTEAFF. The gene calls are TRBV19 and TRBJ1-1; D is unresolved. The V gene lost 3 bases and the J gene lost 1 base, with 12 bases spanning the gap. The CDR3 consists of 15 residues. Germline-derived CDR1 and CDR2 are LNHDA and SQIVND (reference sequence).

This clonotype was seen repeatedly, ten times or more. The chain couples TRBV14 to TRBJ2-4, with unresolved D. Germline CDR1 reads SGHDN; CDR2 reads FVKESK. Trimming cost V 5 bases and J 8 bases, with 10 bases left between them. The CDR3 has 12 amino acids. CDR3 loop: CASSTQSHIQYF. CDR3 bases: TGTGCCAGCAGCACCCAATCACACATTCAGTACTTC.

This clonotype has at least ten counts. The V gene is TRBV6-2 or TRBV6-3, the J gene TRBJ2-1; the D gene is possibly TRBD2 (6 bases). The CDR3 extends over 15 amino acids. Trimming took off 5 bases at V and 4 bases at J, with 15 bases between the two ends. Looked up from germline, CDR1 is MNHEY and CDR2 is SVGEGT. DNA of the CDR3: TGTGCCAGCAGTACCGGGGCAGGGAGGTACAATGAGCAGTTCTTC. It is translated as CASSTGAGRYNEQFF.

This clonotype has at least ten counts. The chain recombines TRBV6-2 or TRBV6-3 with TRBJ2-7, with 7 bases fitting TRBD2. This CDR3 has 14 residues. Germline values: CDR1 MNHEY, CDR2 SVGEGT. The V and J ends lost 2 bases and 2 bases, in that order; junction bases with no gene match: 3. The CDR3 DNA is TGTGCCAGCAGTTACGAAGCGGGGACCTACGAGCAGTACTTC. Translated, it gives CASSYEAGTYEQYF.

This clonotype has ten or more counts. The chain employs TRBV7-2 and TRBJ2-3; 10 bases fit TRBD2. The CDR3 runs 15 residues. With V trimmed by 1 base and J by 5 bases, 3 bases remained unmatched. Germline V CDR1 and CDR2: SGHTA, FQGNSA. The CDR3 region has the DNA TGTGCCAGCAGCTTAGACAGGACTAGCGGAGATACGCAGTATTTT. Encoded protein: CASSLDRTSGDTQYF.

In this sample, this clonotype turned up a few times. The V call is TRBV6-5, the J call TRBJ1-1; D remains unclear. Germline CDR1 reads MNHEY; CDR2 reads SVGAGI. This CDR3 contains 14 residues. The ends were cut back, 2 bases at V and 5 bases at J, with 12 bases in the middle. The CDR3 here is CASSYEGSGTEAFF. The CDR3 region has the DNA TGTGCCAGCAGTTACGAGGGATCGGGAACTGAAGCTTTCTTT.

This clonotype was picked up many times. Here the CDR3 DNA reads TGTGCCTGGGAATACTTAGCGGGAGTTACAGATACGCAGTATTTT. Amino acids: CAWEYLAGVTDTQYF. This rearrangement joins TRBV30 to TRBJ2-3, with TRBD2 matching over 9 bases. CDR1 GTSNPN and CDR2 SVGIG come from the germline V gene (reference sequence). The V and J ends lost 5 bases and 3 bases, in that order; junction bases with no gene match: 9. The CDR3 loop spans 15 amino acids.

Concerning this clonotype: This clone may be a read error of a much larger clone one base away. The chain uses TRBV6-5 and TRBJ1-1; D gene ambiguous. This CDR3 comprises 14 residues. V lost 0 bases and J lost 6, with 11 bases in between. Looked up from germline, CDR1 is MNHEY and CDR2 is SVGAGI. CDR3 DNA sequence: TGTGCCAGCAGTTACTCGACCATTAACGCTGAAGCTTTCTTT. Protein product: CASSYSTINAEAFF.

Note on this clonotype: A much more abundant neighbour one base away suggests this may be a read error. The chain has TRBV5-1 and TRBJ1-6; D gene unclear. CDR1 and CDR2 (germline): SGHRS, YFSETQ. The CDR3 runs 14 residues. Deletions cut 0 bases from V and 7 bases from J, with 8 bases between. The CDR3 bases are TGCGCCAGCAGCTTGGGAGACTCAAATTCACCCCTCCACTTT. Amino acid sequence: CASSLGDSNSPLHF.

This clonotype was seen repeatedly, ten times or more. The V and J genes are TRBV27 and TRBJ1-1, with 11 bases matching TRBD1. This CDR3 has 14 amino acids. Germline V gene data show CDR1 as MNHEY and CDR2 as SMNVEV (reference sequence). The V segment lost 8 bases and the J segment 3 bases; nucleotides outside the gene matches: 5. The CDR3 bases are TGTGCCAGCTGGGACAGGGGGTTTGACACTGAAGCTTTCTTT. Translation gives CASWDRGFDTEAFF.

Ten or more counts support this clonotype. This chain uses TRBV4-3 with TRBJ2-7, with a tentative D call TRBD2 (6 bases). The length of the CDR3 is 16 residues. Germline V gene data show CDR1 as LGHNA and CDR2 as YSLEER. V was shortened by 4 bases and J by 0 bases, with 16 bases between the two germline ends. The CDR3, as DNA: TGCGCCAGCAGCCCAACGACTAGTCGAACCTCCTACGAGCAGTACTTC. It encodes CASSPTTSRTSYEQYF.

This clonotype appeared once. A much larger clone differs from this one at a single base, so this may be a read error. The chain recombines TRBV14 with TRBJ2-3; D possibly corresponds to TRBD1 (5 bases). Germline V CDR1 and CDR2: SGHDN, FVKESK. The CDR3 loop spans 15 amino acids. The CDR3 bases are TGTGCCAGCAGCCAAAGTGGTTTGAGCACAGGTACGCAGTATTTT. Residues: CASSQSGLSTGTQYF.

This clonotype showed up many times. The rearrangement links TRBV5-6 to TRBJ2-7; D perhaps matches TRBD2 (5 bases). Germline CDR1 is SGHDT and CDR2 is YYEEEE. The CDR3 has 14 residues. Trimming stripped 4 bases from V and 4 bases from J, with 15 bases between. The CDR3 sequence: CASSPTDLAYEQYF. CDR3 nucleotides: TGTGCCAGCAGCCCGACGGACTTGGCTTACGAGCAGTACTTC. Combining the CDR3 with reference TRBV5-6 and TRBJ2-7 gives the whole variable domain DAGVTQSPTHLIKTRGQQVTLRCSPKSGHDTVSWYQQALGQGPQFIFQYYEEEERQRGNFPDRFSGHQFPNYSSELNVNALLLGDSALYLCASSPTDLAYEQYFGPGTRLTVT.

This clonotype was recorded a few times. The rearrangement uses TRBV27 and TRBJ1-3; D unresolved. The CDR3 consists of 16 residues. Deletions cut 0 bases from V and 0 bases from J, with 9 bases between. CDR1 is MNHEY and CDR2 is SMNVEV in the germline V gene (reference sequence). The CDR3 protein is CASSLSQATSGNTIYF. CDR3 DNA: TGTGCCAGCAGTTTATCTCAGGCAACCTCTGGAAACACCATATATTTT.